Below, 23 T cell receptor beta chains from the same sample are listed, as sequenced in a study of blood T cells in healthy people across ages. The use of a sample-barcoded 5' primer and a J-beta primer mix characterized a second PCR of roughly 7 to 11 cycles. TCRdb re-called the 5' RACE reads through MiXCR, storing one row per CDR3 protein. The repertoire holds about 800,000 distinct CDR3 sequences, with roughly 64% as singletons. The specimen was blood. These receptors originate from a man aged 25 to 45 in good health.

This clonotype was recorded a few times. The chain is built from TRBV6-2 or TRBV6-3 and TRBJ2-1; D may be TRBD2 (5 bases). Germline V CDR1 and CDR2: MNHEY, SVGEGT. This CDR3 spans 15 amino acids. V dropped 6 bases and J dropped 0 bases, with 12 bases sitting between them. CDR3 DNA sequence: TGTGCCAGCAGCCTAGCCTTATTCTCCTACAATGAGCAGTTCTTC. It codes for CASSLALFSYNEQFF.

V usage is TRBV7-3 and J usage is TRBJ1-1; D call uncertain. The CDR3 has 13 residues. V was shortened by 5 bases and J by 6 bases, with 13 bases between the two germline ends. Germline CDR1 and CDR2: SGHTA and FQGTGA. The DNA for the CDR3 is TGTGCCAGCAGCCAAACCGTAGGGTCTGAAGCTTTCTTT. Translation gives CASSQTVGSEAFF.

V gene TRBV20-1 combines with J gene TRBJ2-6; the match to TRBD1 covers 8 bases. Looked up from germline, CDR1 is DFQATT and CDR2 is SNEGSKA (reference sequence). Germline trimming cut 6 bases from V and 1 base from J; bases unmatched to any gene: 11. The CDR3 extends over 17 amino acids. The CDR3 is CSAPRWQGASGANVLTF. The CDR3 DNA follows: TGCAGTGCCCCTCGGTGGCAGGGGGCGTCTGGGGCCAACGTCCTGACTTTC.

Worth noting for this clonotype: Sequence at one end of the junction differs from germline and may be a read error. This rearrangement joins TRBV9 to TRBJ2-1; 7 bases map to TRBD2. In germline, CDR1 is SGDLS, CDR2 YYNGEE. The CDR3 is 14 amino acids. The CDR3 loop reads CASSGGGSYNEQFF. The CDR3, as DNA: TGCGCCAGCAGTGGGGGGGGCTCCTACAATGAGCAGTTCTTC.

To note about this clonotype: Compared with germline, one end of the junction differs, possibly owing to a read error. The rearrangement uses TRBV14 and TRBJ1-1; D unresolved. Germline-derived CDR1 and CDR2 are SGHDN and FVKESK. The CDR3 covers 13 residues. CDR3 sequence reads: CASSQMEDPEAFF. CDR3 nucleotide sequence: TGTGCGAGCAGCCAAATGGAGGATCCCGAAGCTTTCTTT.

This clonotype was recorded a few times. The chain has TRBV29-1 and TRBJ2-7, with D possibly being TRBD1 (5 bases). Per the germline V gene, CDR1 is SQVTM and CDR2 is ANQGSEA. Trimming took off 5 bases at V and 2 bases at J, with 13 bases between the two ends. This CDR3 has 13 residues. The CDR3 coding sequence is TGCAGCGTTTTTTCGGACAATACCTACGAGCAGTACTTC. Its protein is CSVFSDNTYEQYF.

The chain carries TRBV6-2 or TRBV6-3 and TRBJ2-4; D unclear. Germline lookup yields CDR1 MNHEY and CDR2 SVGEGT. With 4 bases removed from V and 8 bases from J, the gap between germline ends came to 9 bases. The CDR3 runs to 12 residues. The CDR3 region has the DNA TGTGCCAGCAGTTTCGAGAGAGACATTCAGTACTTC. Translated: CASSFERDIQYF.

The chain uses TRBV3-1 and TRBJ2-5; tentative D call: TRBD2 (5 bases). The J call may be wrong; the DNA end is better matched by TRBJ2-7. Germline CDR1 is LGHDT and CDR2 is YNNKEL (reference sequence). This CDR3 contains 15 residues. Written as DNA, the CDR3 is TGTGCCAGCAGCCAAGGTACGGGAAGCTTCTACGAGCAGTACTTC. Protein sequence: CASSQGTGSFYEQYF.

V usage is TRBV18 and J usage is TRBJ2-5; TRBD1 is a possible D gene (5 bases). This CDR3 comprises 15 residues. Trimming left V 3 bases short and J 4 bases short, with 15 bases between. Germline values: CDR1 KGHSH, CDR2 LQKENI. CDR3: CASSPYTDSSETQYF. The CDR3 nucleotides read TGTGCCAGCTCACCTTACACCGACAGTTCAGAGACCCAGTACTTC.

V is TRBV20-1 and J is TRBJ2-5; the match to TRBD2 covers 7 bases. The J call may be wrong; the DNA end is better matched by TRBJ2-7. In germline, CDR1 is DFQATT, CDR2 SNEGSKA (reference sequence). This CDR3 has 15 amino acids. CDR3 nucleotide sequence: TGCAGTGCTTTGTTTGGGGGGGTCCGAACGTACGAGCAGTACTTC. The encoded protein is CSALFGGVRTYEQYF.

Points on this clonotype: Being one base from a much bigger clone, this may be a read error. The chain recombines TRBV5-1 with TRBJ1-1; D unclear. The CDR3 has 13 amino acids. Germline CDR1 is SGHRS and CDR2 is YFSETQ. As DNA, the CDR3 is TGCGCCTGCAGCTTCGATATGAACACTGAAGCTTTCTTT. This sequence encodes CACSFDMNTEAFF.

The V and J genes are TRBV4-1 and TRBJ2-5; the match to TRBD1 covers 7 bases. The CDR3 is 16 residues long. Trimming at V came to 0 bases and at J to 5 bases, leaving 9 bases not matched to a gene. Per germline, CDR1 MGHRA and CDR2 YSYEKL. CDR3 nucleotide sequence: TGCGCCAGCAGCCAAGACTGGCGACAGGGAGCGGAGACCCAGTACTTC. This encodes CASSQDWRQGAETQYF.

The rearrangement uses TRBV10-3 and TRBJ2-5; D may be TRBD1 (6 bases). V lost 4 bases and J 3 bases, leaving 9 bases between the germline ends. CDR3 length: 13 residues. The germline V gene has CDR1 ENHRY and CDR2 SYGVKD. The CDR3, as DNA: TGTGCCATCAGTGTGAGGGACAAAGAGACCCAGTACTTC. The encoded protein is CAISVRDKETQYF.

This rearrangement joins TRBV20-1 to TRBJ2-7, with 13 bases fitting TRBD2. The V segment lost 5 bases and the J segment 4 bases; nucleotides outside the gene matches: 5. Per the germline V gene, CDR1 is DFQATT and CDR2 is SNEGSKA (reference sequence). The CDR3 extends over 14 amino acids. CDR3 sequence: CSALRTSGGYEQYF. Here the CDR3 DNA reads TGCAGTGCTCTCCGGACTAGCGGGGGATACGAGCAGTACTTC.

The chain has TRBV6-2 or TRBV6-3 and TRBJ2-3, with D possibly TRBD1 on 5 matching bases. Trimming cost V 7 bases and J 0 bases, with 11 bases left between them. Germline CDR1 is MNHEY and CDR2 is SVGEGT. There are 14 residues in the CDR3. CDR3 nucleotide sequence: TGTGCCAGCAACTGGCAGGGAAGCACAGATACGCAGTATTTT. It encodes CASNWQGSTDTQYF.

The genes are TRBV7-2 and TRBJ1-1; tentatively, D is TRBD1 (6 bases). The CDR3 consists of 17 residues. With 3 bases removed from V and 0 bases from J, the gap between germline ends came to 17 bases. Germline CDR1 SGHTA, CDR2 FQGNSA. Here the CDR3 DNA reads TGTGCCAGCAGCTTGGACAGCCCATTAATTTTGAACACTGAAGCTTTCTTT. It is translated as CASSLDSPLILNTEAFF.

The chain carries TRBV6-5 and TRBJ1-1, with D perhaps TRBD1 (5 bases). The germline V gene has CDR1 MNHEY and CDR2 SVGAGI. The CDR3 is made up of 14 amino acids. Trimming shortened V by 6 bases and J by 8 bases, and 19 bases separated the two germline ends. The DNA of the CDR3 is TGTGCCAGCAGCGACCTCTCGAAGACAGACGAAGCTTTCTTT. Residues: CASSDLSKTDEAFF.

The V gene is TRBV4-2, the J gene TRBJ2-5, with 13 bases matching TRBD2. V dropped 3 bases and J dropped 11; count of bases not matched to a gene: 12. The CDR3 runs 16 residues. CDR1 is LGHNA and CDR2 is YNFKEQ in the germline V gene. The CDR3 loop reads CASSQTSGGSSGEQYF. The DNA for the CDR3 is TGTGCCAGCAGCCAGACTAGCGGGGGGTCTTCGGGGGAGCAGTACTTC.

The J gene is TRBJ2-7, the V gene TRBV5-1; D gene ambiguous. The germline V and J ends were trimmed by 1 base and 4 bases, with 9 bases remaining between them. The germline V gene has CDR1 SGHRS and CDR2 YFSETQ. The CDR3 is 13 residues long. The CDR3 DNA sequence: TGCGCCAGCAGCTTGTCCCTCCAATACGAGCAGTACTTC. Amino acids: CASSLSLQYEQYF.

This rearrangement joins TRBV5-6 to TRBJ1-6; TRBD1 matches at 7 bases. Germline values: CDR1 SGHDT, CDR2 YYEEEE. The junction had 11 bases not matched to a gene; V was cut back by 4 bases and J by 7 bases. The CDR3 totals 16 residues. CDR3 sequence (DNA): TGTGCCAGCAGCGCCCTGAGAGGGGGCTCAAATTCACCCCTCCACTTT. This encodes CASSALRGGSNSPLHF. Filled out from reference TRBV5-6 and TRBJ1-6, the complete variable domain reads DAGVTQSPTHLIKTRGQQVTLRCSPKSGHDTVSWYQQALGQGPQFIFQYYEEEERQRGNFPDRFSGHQFPNYSSELNVNALLLGDSALYLCASSALRGGSNSPLHFGNGTRLTVT.

Note on this clonotype: The junction differs from germline at one of its ends, possibly a read error. V is TRBV4-2 and J is TRBJ2-7, with 11 bases lining up with TRBD2. Germline-derived CDR1 and CDR2 are LGHNA and YNFKEQ. The CDR3 contains 16 residues. For the CDR3, the DNA is TGTGCTAGCAGCCAAGAATGGCTAGCGGGGGGATACGAGCAGTACTTC. Its translation is CASSQEWLAGGYEQYF.

The J gene is TRBJ2-5, the V gene TRBV4-3, with D unclear. Trimming removed 0 bases at V and 11 bases at J, with 16 bases between. The CDR3 totals 14 residues. CDR1 is LGHNA, CDR2 YSLEER, per germline. The CDR3 DNA sequence: TGCGCCAGCAGCCAAGATTTCGGCCCCAATGAGCAGTACTTC. Protein product: CASSQDFGPNEQYF.

This chain uses TRBV5-1 with TRBJ2-5; D is undetermined. There are 13 residues in the CDR3. In germline, CDR1 is SGHRS, CDR2 YFSETQ. Trimming took off 6 bases at V and 5 bases at J, with 14 bases between the two ends. Here the CDR3 reads CASNHQPEETQYF. The CDR3 DNA sequence: TGCGCCAGCAACCACCAGCCAGAGGAGACCCAGTACTTC.